This T cell receptor beta chain was documented in a study of T cell repertoires in aging, cancer and after chemotherapy. For the study at large: Donors were grouped into six age bands spanning 30 or younger through 70 or older. The full dataset contained 9.1 million or so TCR reads.

Peripheral blood genomic DNA, not sorted cells or RNA, was the template. Multiplex touch-down PCR with TRB-A/B primers amplified rearranged V-D-J TRB sequences. TCRdb reprocessed the multiplex PCR reads with MiXCR, giving one entry per CDR3 protein. The top ten hold around 1.8% of the sample, which has about 11,000 distinct CDR3 sequences, just under 30% seen once. Turning to this clonotype: Its antigen is currently unknown.

The CDR3 contains 14 residues. Germline loops: CDR1 MNHNY, CDR2 SVGAGI (reference sequence). V lost 7 bases, J lost 5 bases, and 9 bases stayed unmatched. Study results and limitations: In healthy donors, age-related TCR diversity loss mainly reflected lost richness. Compared with age-matched healthy donors, untreated hematological or solid cancer patients showed higher blood TCR clonality.

This clonotype was obtained from a human donor in good health. The chain has TRBV6-6 and TRBJ2-5, with 8 bases fitting TRBD1. Specimen: blood. CDR3 residues: CASTPGGSRETQYF. The CDR3 DNA is TGTGCCAGCACCCCAGGGGGCTCGAGGGAGACCCAGTACTTC.